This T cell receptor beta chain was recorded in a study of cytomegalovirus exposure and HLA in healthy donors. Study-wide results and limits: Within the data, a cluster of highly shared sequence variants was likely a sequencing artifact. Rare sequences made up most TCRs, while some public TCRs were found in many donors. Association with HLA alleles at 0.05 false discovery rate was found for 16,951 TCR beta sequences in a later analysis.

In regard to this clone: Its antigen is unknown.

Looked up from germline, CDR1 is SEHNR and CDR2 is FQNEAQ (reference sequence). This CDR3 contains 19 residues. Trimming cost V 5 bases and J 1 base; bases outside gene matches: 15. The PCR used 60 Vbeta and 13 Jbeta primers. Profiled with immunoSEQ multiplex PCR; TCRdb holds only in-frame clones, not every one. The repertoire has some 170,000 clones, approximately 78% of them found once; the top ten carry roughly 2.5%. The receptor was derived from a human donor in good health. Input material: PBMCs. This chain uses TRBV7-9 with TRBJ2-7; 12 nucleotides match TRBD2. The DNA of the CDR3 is TGTGCCAGCAGCGCAGACCCCGGGACTAGCGGGTCCGCTTCCTACGAGCAGTACTTC. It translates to CASSADPGTSGSASYEQYF.